The entry that follows covers one T cell receptor beta chain sequence. This entry belongs to a study of control samples from healthy donors and cancer patients. Profiling relied on immunoSEQ multiplex PCR, and the TCRdb table lists in-frame clones only, not all of them. The data contain over 150,000 clones, roughly nine tenths of them singletons. The CDR3 spans 13 residues. Germline CDR1 reads KGHSH; CDR2 reads LQKENI. V lost 2 bases and J 6 bases, leaving 11 bases between the germline ends. This sequence was found in a man in his thirties or forties in good health. The rearrangement uses TRBV18 and TRBJ2-7, with a possible D match to TRBD1 (5 bases). The sample was blood. The CDR3 reads CASSPAQGSEQYF. The CDR3 coding sequence is TGTGCCAGCTCACCAGCGCAGGGAAGCGAGCAGTACTTC.